Listed below are T cell receptor beta chains from one sample, sequenced in a study of blood T cell repertoires in COVID-19. The assay was immunoSEQ multiplex PCR, and TCRdb's table has in-frame clones only and misses some. The table has approximately 290,000 clones, approximately 90% seen once; the top ten hold 2.2%. Sequencing was performed on peripheral blood. All receptors come from a woman in her twenties or thirties with COVID-19, enrolled during active disease. CDR3s include the opening cysteine and the closing phenylalanine or tryptophan. The order of the fields is J gene, CDR3 length, V gene, clone size, D gene, CDR3 DNA, CDR3 protein. D genes are given only for firm matches. Rows may omit the clone size; those that give it use once, few, many or a size class.

TRBJ2-1 | 14 | TRBV7-9 | - | TRBD2 | TGTGCCAGCAGCTTAGTCCCCCGGGAGGGGGAGCAGTTCTTC | CASSLVPREGEQFF
TRBJ1-1 | 17 | TRBV24-1 | - | - | TGTGCCACCAGTGACCCCGTGAGAAAGGGGATGAACACTGAAGCTTTCTTT | CATSDPVRKGMNTEAFF
TRBJ2-1 | 14 | TRBV10-3 | - | TRBD2 | TGTGCCTCAATCGCCGAACTAGCGGATGCTGAGCAGTTCTTC | CASIAELADAEQFF
TRBJ2-1 | 18 | TRBV4-1 | - | - | TGCGCCAGCAGCCAAAGCCCCACCAGCAGGGGCTCCTACAATGAGCAGTTCTTC | CASSQSPTSRGSYNEQFF
TRBJ1-2 | 14 | TRBV28 | - | - | TGTGCCAGCACCCCCGGGGGGGACTACTATGGCTACACCTTC | CASTPGGDYYGYTF
TRBJ2-1 | 16 | TRBV15 | - | TRBD2 | TGTGCCACCAGCAGAGATTGGGCTAGCGGGAGGAATGAGCAGTTCTTC | CATSRDWASGRNEQFF
TRBJ1-1 | 17 | TRBV3-1/TRBV3-2 | - | - | TGTGCCAGCAGCCGCACACCAGGGTTTTCCATGAACACTGAAGCTTTCTTT | CASSRTPGFSMNTEAFF
TRBJ1-1 | 14 | TRBV5-5 | once | TRBD1 | TGTGCCAGCAGCCTACAGGGGGCTGCCACTGAAGCTTTCTTT | CASSLQGAATEAFF
TRBJ1-2 | 13 | TRBV5-4 | - | TRBD1 | TGTGCCAGCAGTTATTTACAGGGGATTGGCTACACCTTC | CASSYLQGIGYTF
TRBJ2-1 | 15 | TRBV19 | - | - | TGTGCCAGTAGTATAGATCGGGGAGGCGACAATGAGCAGTTCTTC | CASSIDRGGDNEQFF
TRBJ2-1 | 17 | TRBV15 | - | - | TGTGCCACCAGCAGAGAGAGGTCAGGACAAAGTTACAATGAGCAGTTCTTC | CATSRERSGQSYNEQFF
TRBJ1-3 | 17 | TRBV5-1 | - | - | TGCGCCAGCAGCTTGGATGGAGGGGCCAGCTCTGGAAACACCATATATTTT | CASSLDGGASSGNTIYF
TRBJ1-1 | 16 | TRBV2 | - | - | TGTGCCAGCAGTGAGGACAGTTTAAATCCGAACACTGAAGCTTTCTTT | CASSEDSLNPNTEAFF
TRBJ2-2 | 13 | TRBV7-7 | few | - | TGTGCCAGCTCCCTAGGGGCCACCGGGGAGCTGTTTTTT | CASSLGATGELFF
TRBJ1-5 | 13 | TRBV18 | - | - | TGTGCCAGCTCTCCGGACAGTAGTCAGCCCCAGCATTTT | CASSPDSSQPQHF
TRBJ2-7 | 13 | TRBV6-5 | - | TRBD2 | TGTGCCAGCAGTTTGACTAGCTACTACGAGCAGTACTTC | CASSLTSYYEQYF
TRBJ1-5 | 15 | TRBV6-6 | - | - | TGTGCCAGCAGTTACAACAGGGACGGCAATCAGCCCCAGCATTTT | CASSYNRDGNQPQHF
TRBJ2-7 | 12 | TRBV2 | - | - | TGTGCCAGCAGCACAGGGATAGGCGAGCAGTACTTC | CASSTGIGEQYF
TRBJ1-1 | 14 | TRBV9 | - | TRBD1 | TGTGCCAGCAGCGGAGGACAGGGTGGCACTGAAGCTTTCTTT | CASSGGQGGTEAFF
TRBJ2-5 | 14 | TRBV6-6 | - | - | TGTGCCAGCAGATCCCTTGGACAGTTGAGCCTCGAGTACTTC | CASRSLGQLSLEYF
TRBJ2-3 | 17 | TRBV14 | - | TRBD2 | TGTGCCAGCAGCCCTCGGGGGACTAGCGGGAGCACAGATACGCAGTATTTT | CASSPRGTSGSTDTQYF
TRBJ2-1 | 16 | TRBV4-1 | - | - | TGCGCCAGCAGCCAAGATAACAGCTACTCCTACAATGAGCAGTTCTTC | CASSQDNSYSYNEQFF
TRBJ2-1 | 16 | TRBV3-1/TRBV3-2 | - | TRBD1 | TGTGCCAGCAGCCAAGCCGGGACAGCTCCCTACAATGAGCAGTTCTTC | CASSQAGTAPYNEQFF
TRBJ2-1 | 14 | TRBV2 | - | - | TGTGCCAGCAGTCTACTATTTGTGAGCAATGAGCAGTTCTTC | CASSLLFVSNEQFF
TRBJ2-3 | 15 | TRBV5-1 | - | TRBD2 | TGCGCCAGCAGCTTCGGACTAGCGGCCACAGATACGCAGTATTTT | CASSFGLAATDTQYF
TRBJ1-2 | 14 | TRBV18 | - | - | TGTGCCAGCTCACCACCAGGGACTGCATATGGCTACACCTTC | CASSPPGTAYGYTF
TRBJ1-3 | 15 | TRBV9 | - | - | TGTGCCAGCAGCGTAAGCTCAGGGGCTGGAAACACCATATATTTT | CASSVSSGAGNTIYF
TRBJ2-2 | 13 | TRBV28 | - | - | TGTGCCAGCAGTTTAAGGGGAGGCGGGGAGCTGTTTTTT | CASSLRGGGELFF
TRBJ2-1 | 17 | TRBV4-1 | - | - | TGCGCCAGCAGCCAAAGACACGTACTCACTAGCTTAAGTGAGCAGTTCTTC | CASSQRHVLTSLSEQFF
TRBJ2-1 | 12 | TRBV19 | - | - | TGTGCCAGTAGTATCCCATACAATGAGCAGTTCTTC | CASSIPYNEQFF
TRBJ2-1 | 17 | TRBV3-1/TRBV3-2 | - | - | TGTGCCAGCAGCCCTGGGTGGCGGGGTAGCTCCTACAATGAGCAGTTCTTC | CASSPGWRGSSYNEQFF
TRBJ2-1 | 16 | TRBV5-4 | - | TRBD1 | TGTGCCAGCAGCCAACCGGGACAGGGGTTATTGGGTGAGCAGTTCTTC | CASSQPGQGLLGEQFF